This TCR beta chain was profiled in a study of shared clonotypes between healthy human individuals. Method: immunoSEQ multiplex PCR; TCRdb's copy keeps in-frame clones and lacks some. Among 800,000 to 1,200,000 clones, 75% to 85% were seen once, and the ten largest hold approximately 0.5%. Study-wide results and caveats: Among the subsets, naive ones generally showed larger estimated richness than memory ones. Inspection by rarefaction showed sorted-subset sequencing to be incomplete despite large depth. Sequencing depth was predicted to influence how clonotypes are shared among donors.

With regard to this clone: The antigen remains undetermined.

Trimming cost V 2 bases and J 8 bases, with 15 bases left between them. This CDR3 region has 13 residues. Germline V gene sequence: CDR1 GTSNPN, CDR2 SVGIG (reference sequence). Material for sequencing was memory CD4+ T cells from PBMCs. Noted subset: CD45RA-negative fraction. The rearrangement uses TRBV30 and TRBJ1-2; no firm D call. This sequence originates from a man between 18 and 35 years old in good health. Some clones in this sample may be carry-over from other donors' samples. CDR3 in DNA: TGTGCCTGGAGTCGGCAGGAAACCGGGGGCTACACCTTC. Translation gives CAWSRQETGGYTF.